The 26 T cell receptor beta chains listed next were all sequenced from one sample in a study of long-term antiretroviral therapy in people with HIV. Run at survey level, the immunoSEQ assay was version v3.0. Clones were read by immunoSEQ multiplex PCR, and TCRdb kept only the in-frame ones, dropping some. The table shows around 39,000 clones, with roughly 87% occurring only once. Specimen: unsorted PBMCs, collected 1 year after starting antiretroviral therapy. The source of these receptors is a man aged 18-30 years with HIV.

The chain has TRBV18 and TRBJ1-1; no reliable D call. Germline CDR1 and CDR2: KGHSH and LQKENI. This CDR3 spans 14 amino acids. Deletions cut 4 bases from V and 1 base from J, with 10 bases between. The CDR3 loop is CASSRQDPNTEAFF. The DNA for the CDR3 is TGTGCCAGCTCACGTCAGGACCCGAACACTGAAGCTTTCTTT.

The chain carries TRBV19 and TRBJ2-7; TRBD2 agrees at 7 bases. Trimming removed 6 bases from V and 2 bases from J; junction bases left unmatched: 7. CDR3 length: 14 residues. Germline V CDR1 and CDR2: LNHDA, SQIVND (reference sequence). The CDR3 is CASRAGSLPYEQYF. The DNA of the CDR3 is TGTGCCAGTAGAGCGGGATCCCTTCCCTACGAGCAGTACTTC. Drawing the rest from reference TRBV19 and TRBJ2-7, the complete variable domain is DGGITQSPKYLFRKEGQNVTLSCEQNLNHDAMYWYRQDPGQGLRLIYYSQIVNDFQKGDIAEGYSVSREKKESFPLTVTSAQKNPTAFYLCASRAGSLPYEQYFGPGTRLTVT.

V is TRBV7-9 and J is TRBJ1-3; D uncertain. Germline values: CDR1 SEHNR, CDR2 FQNEAQ (reference sequence). CDR3 length: 19 residues. The germline V and J ends were trimmed by 2 bases and 5 bases, with 25 bases remaining between them. Here the CDR3 reads CASSLSAMVLPRDRNTIYF. DNA for the CDR3: TGTGCCAGCAGCTTATCCGCTATGGTGCTACCGCGCGACCGAAACACCATATATTTT.

The rearrangement joins TRBV9 to TRBJ1-3; D not resolved. Germline V gene lookup returns CDR1 SGDLS and CDR2 YYNGEE. The V gene lost 2 bases and the J gene lost 0 bases, with 6 bases spanning the gap. This CDR3 is built from 14 residues. The CDR3 here is CASSVAVSGNTIYF. The CDR3 DNA is TGTGCCAGCAGCGTCGCTGTCTCTGGAAACACCATATATTTT.

This clone has a single count. J is TRBJ1-1 and V is TRBV28, with a tentative D call TRBD1 (5 bases). Trimming removed 10 bases at V and 4 bases at J, with 19 bases between. There are 14 residues in the CDR3. The V gene's germline CDR1 is MDHEN and CDR2 SYDVKM. In nucleotides, the CDR3 is TGTGCCACAGTTCTATCGGGGCGGGGCACTGAAGCTTTCTTT. It translates to CATVLSGRGTEAFF.

The chain carries TRBV7-6 and TRBJ2-6; TRBD2 agrees at 8 bases. Germline assignment: CDR1 SGHVS and CDR2 FNYEAQ. CDR3 length: 18 amino acids. V dropped 2 bases and J dropped 0; count of bases not matched to a gene: 6. CDR3 sequence: CASSLPGGGNSGANVLTF. CDR3 nucleotide sequence: TGTGCCAGCAGCTTACCGGGAGGGGGGAACTCTGGGGCCAACGTCCTGACTTTC.

This chain links TRBV9 with TRBJ2-7; 12 bases map to TRBD1. Per germline, CDR1 SGDLS and CDR2 YYNGEE. The V and J ends lost 0 bases and 4 bases, in that order; junction bases with no gene match: 2. The CDR3 runs 15 residues. CDR3 nucleotide sequence: TGTGCCAGCAGCGTAGAGGGACAGGGGGCTTACGAGCAGTACTTC. Protein product: CASSVEGQGAYEQYF.

This chain joins TRBV6-5 and TRBJ2-1; 8 bases agree with TRBD2. J gave up 6 bases and V 6 bases, and 7 bases lay outside the gene matches. CDR1 and CDR2 from the germline V gene are MNHEY and SVGAGI. The CDR3 length is 14 residues. This chain's CDR3 is CASSRQSGSNEQFF. CDR3 DNA: TGTGCCAGCAGCCGCCAGAGCGGGAGCAATGAGCAGTTCTTC.

There are a few counts of this clone. The chain combines TRBV2 with TRBJ2-4; 7 bases agree with TRBD1. The CDR3 is 16 amino acids. Germline assignment: CDR1 SNHLY and CDR2 FYNNEI. V shed 8 bases and J 3 bases; nucleotides not matched to a gene: 13. The CDR3 loop is CASHRGPPFHKNIQYF. CDR3 nucleotide sequence: TGTGCCAGCCACAGGGGTCCCCCGTTCCACAAAAACATTCAGTACTTC.

The gene calls are TRBV9 and TRBJ2-1; no reliable D call. This CDR3 comprises 14 residues. Trimming pared 1 base from V and 2 bases from J, leaving 7 bases between. Germline V gene sequence: CDR1 SGDLS, CDR2 YYNGEE. The chain's CDR3 is CASSVSPAYNEQFF. CDR3 DNA: TGTGCCAGCAGCGTATCCCCAGCCTACAATGAGCAGTTCTTC.

The rearrangement links TRBV7-2 to TRBJ2-7; TRBD1 might be the D (5 bases). The CDR3 totals 15 residues. V lost 1 base, J lost 0 bases, and 10 bases lay in between. CDR1 is SGHTA and CDR2 is FQGNSA in the germline V gene. CDR3 in DNA: TGTGCCAGCAGCTTAGGAACAGACAGCTCCTACGAGCAGTACTTC. Protein product: CASSLGTDSSYEQYF. Drawing the rest from reference TRBV7-2 and TRBJ2-7, the complete variable domain is GAGVSQSPSNKVTEKGKDVELRCDPISGHTALYWYRQSLGQGLEFLIYFQGNSAPDKSGLPSDRFSAERTGGSVSTLTIQRTQQEDSAVYLCASSLGTDSSYEQYFGPGTRLTVT.

The chain joins TRBV6-1 to TRBJ2-7, with TRBD2 as a possible D gene (5 bases). The CDR3 runs to 14 residues. Germline V CDR1 and CDR2: MNHNS, SASEGT. Trimming took 7 bases from V and 2 from J, leaving 15 bases between them. The CDR3 nucleotides read TGTGCCAGCACCGAACTAGGATACGCCTACGAGCAGTACTTC. This sequence encodes CASTELGYAYEQYF.

The rearrangement joins TRBV4-1 to TRBJ1-1, with 7 bases fitting TRBD1. This CDR3 comprises 17 residues. Trimming cost V 0 bases and J 7 bases; bases outside gene matches: 14. Germline CDR1 MGHRA, CDR2 YSYEKL. In DNA, the CDR3 is TGCGCCAGCAGCCAAGAACTTTCGACAGGGCTTCTAGGTGAAGCTTTCTTT. Protein: CASSQELSTGLLGEAFF.

The rearrangement uses TRBV6-1 and TRBJ1-1; 9 nucleotides agree with TRBD1. CDR1 is MNHNS, CDR2 SASEGT, per germline. CDR3 length: 14 amino acids. The V segment lost 8 bases and the J segment 3 bases; nucleotides outside the gene matches: 7. The CDR3 sequence is CASCWDRAHTEAFF. Written as DNA, the CDR3 is TGTGCCAGCTGCTGGGACAGGGCACACACTGAAGCTTTCTTT.

This clone was found a few times. The V gene is TRBV9, the J gene TRBJ2-2; tentatively, D is TRBD1 (6 bases). The CDR3 covers 13 residues. The V gene's germline CDR1 is SGDLS and CDR2 YYNGEE. V lost 6 bases to trimming and J lost 7 bases, with 13 bases between them. Here the CDR3 DNA reads TGTGCCAGCAACTTACAGGGAAACGGGGAGCTGTTTTTT. The encoded protein is CASNLQGNGELFF.

This clone is a singleton in its sample. Germline is not matched at one junction end, which may reflect a read error. The chain combines TRBV7-7 with TRBJ2-1; TRBD2 agrees at 8 bases. The CDR3 runs 18 residues. From germline, CDR1 is SSHAT and CDR2 FNYEAQ (reference sequence). CDR3 sequence reads: CASSPGGSRSGPYNEQFF. The CDR3 nucleotides read TGTGCTAGCAGCCCGGGGGGGTCGCGTTCGGGGCCCTACAATGAGCAGTTCTTC.

Regarding this clone: Additional DNA sequences in this sample encode the identical CDR3. The V and J genes are TRBV5-1 and TRBJ1-6, with D possibly TRBD1 on 5 matching bases. V shed 1 base and J shed 10 bases, with 15 bases lying between them. The CDR3 spans 15 residues. Germline values: CDR1 SGHRS, CDR2 YFSETQ. The CDR3 here is CASSLTRALESPLHF. The DNA of the CDR3 is TGCGCCAGCAGCTTGACCAGGGCGCTGGAATCACCCCTCCACTTT. Full variable domain (remainder filled in from reference TRBV5-1 and TRBJ1-6): KAGVTQTPRYLIKTRGQQVTLSCSPISGHRSVSWYQQTPGQGLQFLFEYFSETQRNKGNFPGRFSGRQFSNSRSEMNVSTLELGDSALYLCASSLTRALESPLHFGNGTRLTVT.

V is TRBV5-4 and J is TRBJ2-7; D perhaps matches TRBD1 (5 bases). The CDR3 is made up of 12 amino acids. V lost 3 bases to trimming and J lost 3 bases, with 7 bases between them. CDR1 and CDR2 from the germline V gene are SGHNT and YYREEE (reference sequence). CDR3 in amino acids: CASSSDSYEQYF. DNA for the CDR3: TGTGCCAGCAGCTCCGACAGCTACGAGCAGTACTTC. Full variable domain (outside the CDR3, taken from reference TRBV5-4 and TRBJ2-7): ETGVTQSPTHLIKTRGQQVTLRCSSQSGHNTVSWYQQALGQGPQFIFQYYREEENGRGNFPPRFSGLQFPNYSSELNVNALELDDSALYLCASSSDSYEQYFGPGTRLTVT.

The chain is built from TRBV7-9 and TRBJ2-5, with a tentative D call TRBD2 (5 bases). V lost 7 bases, J lost 3 bases, and 12 bases lay in between. Germline values: CDR1 SEHNR, CDR2 FQNEAQ (reference sequence). The CDR3 has 13 amino acids. The CDR3 bases are TGTGCCAGCATCGGACTGTCCGAAGAGACCCAGTACTTC. Translating it yields CASIGLSEETQYF.

J is TRBJ2-1 and V is TRBV29-1, with 11 bases fitting TRBD2. V shed 2 bases and J 1 base; nucleotides not matched to a gene: 1. Germline CDR1 and CDR2: SQVTM and ANQGSEA. The CDR3 runs to 15 residues. The CDR3 spells CSVETSGSSYNEQFF. The CDR3 coding sequence is TGCAGCGTTGAAACTAGCGGGAGTTCCTACAATGAGCAGTTCTTC.

This sequence joins TRBV27 and TRBJ1-1, with TRBD1 matching over 7 bases. CDR3 length: 13 residues. CDR1 MNHEY and CDR2 SMNVEV come from the germline V gene (reference sequence). V trimming: 7 bases; J trimming: 2 bases; junction bases outside the gene matches: 4. The DNA for the CDR3 is TGTGCCAGCACCGGGACAGCCAACACTGAAGCTTTCTTT. This gives the protein CASTGTANTEAFF.

The CDR3 here is CASSLAGLRETEAFF. The CDR3, as DNA: TGTGCCAGCAGCTTGGCCGGATTGCGGGAGACTGAAGCTTTCTTT. V and J are TRBV5-6 and TRBJ1-1; D ambiguous. The germline V gene encodes CDR1 SGHDT and CDR2 YYEEEE. The CDR3 is 15 amino acids. With 0 bases removed from V and 5 bases from J, the gap between germline ends came to 14 bases.

The chain carries TRBV11-3 and TRBJ2-1; 9 nucleotides line up with TRBD2. The CDR3 spans 14 residues. Germline trimming cut 5 bases from V and 6 bases from J; bases unmatched to any gene: 5. The germline V gene encodes CDR1 SGHNT and CDR2 YENEEA. The DNA of the CDR3 is TGTGCCAGCAGCGTACGCGGGGGGGTCAATGAGCAGTTCTTC. This sequence encodes CASSVRGGVNEQFF.

This rearrangement joins TRBV27 to TRBJ2-7; TRBD2 matches at 7 bases. This CDR3 is 16 amino acids long. Trimming cost V 3 bases and J 3 bases; bases outside gene matches: 11. Germline-derived CDR1 and CDR2 are MNHEY and SMNVEV (reference sequence). The CDR3 here is CASSFLGGGGVYEQYF. The CDR3 DNA reads TGTGCCAGCAGTTTTTTGGGGGGGGGTGGTGTCTACGAGCAGTACTTC.

This chain's CDR3 is CASSPRGEGNEKLFF. The CDR3 DNA follows: TGTGCCAGCAGCCCTAGGGGCGAGGGTAATGAAAAACTGTTTTTT. The chain uses TRBV11-2 and TRBJ1-4; maybe TRBD1 (5 bases). Trimming took 5 bases from V and 4 from J, leaving 14 bases between them. Germline assignment: CDR1 SGHAT and CDR2 FQNNGV. CDR3 length: 15 residues. The variable domain in full, completed from reference TRBV11-2 and TRBJ1-4, reads EAGVAQSPRYKIIEKRQSVAFWCNPISGHATLYWYQQILGQGPKLLIQFQNNGVVDDSQLPKDRFSAERLKGVDSTLKIQPAKLEDSAVYLCASSPRGEGNEKLFFGSGTQLSVL.

The V gene is TRBV11-2, the J gene TRBJ2-7; TRBD1 matches 7 bases. Unmatched junction bases numbered 2, after V lost 3 bases and J lost 0 bases. Germline CDR1 reads SGHAT; CDR2 reads FQNNGV. The CDR3 loop spans 14 amino acids. CDR3 nucleotides: TGTGCCAGCAGCTTCCGGGACAGCTCCTACGAGCAGTACTTC. It specifies CASSFRDSSYEQYF. Based on the CDR3 plus reference TRBV11-2 and TRBJ2-7, the full variable domain is EAGVAQSPRYKIIEKRQSVAFWCNPISGHATLYWYQQILGQGPKLLIQFQNNGVVDDSQLPKDRFSAERLKGVDSTLKIQPAKLEDSAVYLCASSFRDSSYEQYFGPGTRLTVT.